The rows below give T cell receptor beta chains drawn from one sample of a study of T cells in Graves' hyperthyroidism and ophthalmopathy. Using its own MiXCR run on the multiplex PCR reads, TCRdb lists one record per CDR3 protein. This table holds 350,000 to 400,000 distinct CDR3 sequences, about 15% found once. Sequenced input: blood. These TCRs come from a woman in her twenties or thirties with Graves' hyperthyroidism. Each CDR3 is given with its conserved first and last residue. Each record gives: V gene, J gene, clone size, D gene, CDR3 length, CDR3 protein, CDR3 DNA. A D gene is named only where the DNA matches it firmly. Clone sizes are given selectively: once, few, many, or a class where the clone is expanded.

v_call: TRBV2
j_call: TRBJ2-7
clone_size: once
d_call: .
cdr3_length: 15
cdr3_aa: CVSSREGRWAYEQYF
cdr3_nt: TGTGTCAGCAGTCGTGAGGGGCGCTGGGCTTACGAGCAGTACTTC

v_call: TRBV19
j_call: TRBJ1-5
clone_size: .
d_call: .
cdr3_length: 13
cdr3_aa: CASSILGDQPQHF
cdr3_nt: TGTGCCAGTAGTATCCTGGGAGATCAGCCCCAGCATTTT

v_call: TRBV10-3
j_call: TRBJ2-3
clone_size: few
d_call: TRBD2
cdr3_length: 16
cdr3_aa: CAISEVLAGGEDTQYF
cdr3_nt: TGTGCCATCAGTGAGGTCTTAGCGGGAGGCGAGGATACGCAGTATTTT

v_call: TRBV28
j_call: TRBJ2-7
clone_size: .
d_call: TRBD1
cdr3_length: 16
cdr3_aa: CASSSTGTGKSYEQYF
cdr3_nt: TGTGCCAGCAGTTCGACCGGGACAGGGAAATCATACGAGCAGTACTTC

v_call: TRBV28
j_call: TRBJ1-5
clone_size: .
d_call: .
cdr3_length: 15
cdr3_aa: CASTKIGGGNQPQHF
cdr3_nt: TGTGCCAGCACCAAAATCGGGGGGGGAAATCAGCCCCAGCATTTT

v_call: TRBV6-1
j_call: TRBJ2-7
clone_size: many
d_call: TRBD1
cdr3_length: 12
cdr3_aa: CASGRTGAEQYF
cdr3_nt: TGTGCCAGCGGAAGGACAGGGGCCGAGCAGTACTTC

v_call: TRBV24-1
j_call: TRBJ2-5
clone_size: many
d_call: TRBD2
cdr3_length: 15
cdr3_aa: CATSRLAGDRETQYF
cdr3_nt: TGTGCCACCAGTCGACTAGCGGGAGATCGGGAGACCCAGTACTTC

v_call: TRBV20-1
j_call: TRBJ2-4
clone_size: .
d_call: .
cdr3_length: 13
cdr3_aa: CSPHYIAKNIQYF
cdr3_nt: TGCAGTCCCCATTACATAGCCAAAAACATTCAGTACTTC

v_call: TRBV6-1
j_call: TRBJ1-5
clone_size: .
d_call: .
cdr3_length: 16
cdr3_aa: CASMEGYTHSNQPQHF
cdr3_nt: TGTGCCAGCATGGAAGGATATACTCATAGCAATCAGCCCCAGCATTTT

v_call: TRBV28
j_call: TRBJ2-3
clone_size: many
d_call: .
cdr3_length: 17
cdr3_aa: CASSLRRSRDLTDTQYF
cdr3_nt: TGTGCCAGCAGCTTAAGGCGCTCCCGAGACCTCACAGATACGCAGTATTTT

v_call: TRBV29-1
j_call: TRBJ2-2
clone_size: .
d_call: .
cdr3_length: 13
cdr3_aa: CSVEQGYTGELFF
cdr3_nt: TGCAGCGTCGAGCAGGGGTACACCGGGGAGCTGTTTTTT

v_call: TRBV27
j_call: TRBJ2-7
clone_size: many
d_call: .
cdr3_length: 15
cdr3_aa: CASSLKGIGTYEQYF
cdr3_nt: TGTGCCAGCAGTTTAAAGGGTATCGGCACCTACGAGCAGTACTTC

v_call: TRBV6-1
j_call: TRBJ2-7
clone_size: few
d_call: .
cdr3_length: 12
cdr3_aa: CASNDRSYEQYF
cdr3_nt: TGTGCCAGCAACGACAGGTCCTACGAGCAGTACTTC

v_call: TRBV5-1
j_call: TRBJ2-1
clone_size: many
d_call: TRBD2
cdr3_length: 16
cdr3_aa: CASSAALAGGSDEQFF
cdr3_nt: TGCGCCAGCAGCGCAGCCTTAGCGGGAGGATCCGATGAGCAGTTCTTC

v_call: TRBV14
j_call: TRBJ2-7
clone_size: .
d_call: TRBD1
cdr3_length: 16
cdr3_aa: CASSLFRDSRLYEQYF
cdr3_nt: TGTGCCAGCAGCCTTTTCCGGGACAGCCGCCTCTACGAGCAGTACTTC

v_call: TRBV28
j_call: TRBJ2-7
clone_size: many
d_call: TRBD2
cdr3_length: 18
cdr3_aa: CASSQAASGRSVWYEQYF
cdr3_nt: TGTGCCAGCAGCCAAGCCGCTAGCGGGAGATCTGTGTGGTACGAGCAGTACTTC

v_call: TRBV7-9
j_call: TRBJ2-1
clone_size: many
d_call: .
cdr3_length: 12
cdr3_aa: CASSLSINEQFF
cdr3_nt: TGTGCCAGCAGCTTAAGTATCAATGAGCAGTTCTTC

v_call: TRBV27
j_call: TRBJ2-1
clone_size: many
d_call: TRBD2
cdr3_length: 15
cdr3_aa: CASSSLAGDRNEQFF
cdr3_nt: TGTGCCAGCAGTTCCCTAGCGGGAGATCGGAATGAGCAGTTCTTC

v_call: TRBV28
j_call: TRBJ1-1
clone_size: many
d_call: .
cdr3_length: 15
cdr3_aa: CASSSVIIKNTEAFF
cdr3_nt: TGTGCCAGCAGTTCCGTGATCATCAAGAACACTGAAGCTTTCTTT

v_call: TRBV6-1
j_call: TRBJ2-7
clone_size: many
d_call: .
cdr3_length: 14
cdr3_aa: CASSEVGNPYEQYF
cdr3_nt: TGTGCCAGCAGTGAAGTGGGGAATCCCTACGAGCAGTACTTC

v_call: TRBV2
j_call: TRBJ2-5
clone_size: many
d_call: .
cdr3_length: 15
cdr3_aa: CASSEGRDPSRTQYF
cdr3_nt: TGTGCCAGCAGTGAAGGGAGGGACCCCTCTCGGACCCAGTACTTC

v_call: TRBV30
j_call: TRBJ2-1
clone_size: .
d_call: .
cdr3_length: 13
cdr3_aa: CAWGGGSHNEQFF
cdr3_nt: TGTGCCTGGGGGGGGGGCTCCCACAATGAGCAGTTCTTC

v_call: TRBV20-1
j_call: TRBJ2-1
clone_size: .
d_call: .
cdr3_length: 11
cdr3_aa: CSASNYNEQFF
cdr3_nt: TGCAGTGCCTCTAATTACAATGAGCAGTTCTTC

v_call: TRBV4-2
j_call: TRBJ1-5
clone_size: .
d_call: .
cdr3_length: 16
cdr3_aa: CASSQDTGKGVQPQHF
cdr3_nt: TGTGCCAGCAGCCAAGATACAGGGAAGGGTGTTCAGCCCCAGCATTTT

v_call: TRBV7-2
j_call: TRBJ2-3
clone_size: .
d_call: TRBD2
cdr3_length: 17
cdr3_aa: CASSLRIAGDSTDTQYF
cdr3_nt: TGTGCCAGCAGCTTAAGGATAGCGGGAGATTCCACAGATACGCAGTATTTT

v_call: TRBV20-1
j_call: TRBJ2-7
clone_size: .
d_call: .
cdr3_length: 14
cdr3_aa: CSAIRQGLSYEQYF
cdr3_nt: TGCAGTGCTATTAGACAAGGCCTCTCCTACGAGCAGTACTTC

v_call: TRBV5-1
j_call: TRBJ2-5
clone_size: few
d_call: TRBD2
cdr3_length: 16
cdr3_aa: CASSRGSGRIQETQYF
cdr3_nt: TGCGCCAGCAGCCGTGGTAGCGGGAGGATCCAAGAGACCCAGTACTTC

v_call: TRBV6-6
j_call: TRBJ2-2
clone_size: many
d_call: .
cdr3_length: 14
cdr3_aa: CASSYSDRPGELFF
cdr3_nt: TGTGCCAGCAGTTACTCGGATCGGCCCGGGGAGCTGTTTTTT

v_call: TRBV3-1
j_call: TRBJ2-3
clone_size: many
d_call: .
cdr3_length: 18
cdr3_aa: CASSQDRVGDSGTDTQYF
cdr3_nt: TGTGCCAGCAGCCAAGATCGGGTCGGGGACTCCGGCACAGATACGCAGTATTTT

v_call: TRBV30
j_call: TRBJ2-3
clone_size: many
d_call: .
cdr3_length: 16
cdr3_aa: CAWSLGLGGSQDTQYF
cdr3_nt: TGTGCCTGGAGTCTAGGGCTTGGGGGATCTCAAGATACGCAGTATTTT

v_call: TRBV20-1
j_call: TRBJ2-1
clone_size: many
d_call: TRBD2
cdr3_length: 16
cdr3_aa: CSASRRLAGLNNEQFF
cdr3_nt: TGCAGTGCTTCCCGGCGACTAGCGGGATTAAACAATGAGCAGTTCTTC

v_call: TRBV12-3/TRBV12-4
j_call: TRBJ2-6
clone_size: many
d_call: .
cdr3_length: 15
cdr3_aa: CASGDTYAGANVLTF
cdr3_nt: TGTGCCAGCGGGGATACCTACGCTGGGGCCAACGTCCTGACTTTC

v_call: TRBV7-9
j_call: TRBJ2-3
clone_size: .
d_call: TRBD2
cdr3_length: 18
cdr3_aa: CASSLGLGLAENTDTQYF
cdr3_nt: TGTGCCAGCAGCTTAGGTTTGGGACTAGCGGAAAACACAGATACGCAGTATTTT

v_call: TRBV5-1
j_call: TRBJ2-3
clone_size: many
d_call: TRBD1
cdr3_length: 15
cdr3_aa: CASSYDRASTDTQYF
cdr3_nt: TGCGCCAGCAGCTACGACAGGGCGAGCACAGATACGCAGTATTTT

v_call: TRBV20-1
j_call: TRBJ1-1
clone_size: few
d_call: TRBD1
cdr3_length: 15
cdr3_aa: CSARDGRGPVTEAFF
cdr3_nt: TGCAGTGCTAGAGATGGCAGGGGGCCGGTCACTGAAGCTTTCTTT

v_call: TRBV19
j_call: TRBJ2-1
clone_size: few
d_call: TRBD2
cdr3_length: 14
cdr3_aa: CASSTTGTSVRQFF
cdr3_nt: TGTGCCAGTAGTACCACCGGGACTAGCGTAAGACAGTTCTTC

v_call: TRBV28
j_call: TRBJ2-2
clone_size: .
d_call: TRBD2
cdr3_length: 14
cdr3_aa: CASSQSGGPGELFF
cdr3_nt: TGTGCCAGCAGCCAGTCGGGAGGGCCCGGGGAGCTGTTTTTT

v_call: TRBV28
j_call: TRBJ1-6
clone_size: .
d_call: .
cdr3_length: 14
cdr3_aa: CATQPGPYNSPLHF
cdr3_nt: TGTGCCACCCAGCCGGGCCCTTATAATTCACCCCTCCACTTT

v_call: TRBV6-1
j_call: TRBJ2-3
clone_size: few
d_call: .
cdr3_length: 16
cdr3_aa: CASSPPLAASTDTQYF
cdr3_nt: TGTGCCAGCAGCCCTCCCCTAGCAGCTAGCACAGATACGCAGTATTTT

v_call: TRBV10-3
j_call: TRBJ1-5
clone_size: .
d_call: TRBD1
cdr3_length: 13
cdr3_aa: CAAGGQGAQPQHF
cdr3_nt: TGTGCCGCCGGCGGACAGGGGGCTCAGCCCCAGCATTTT

v_call: TRBV30
j_call: TRBJ2-3
clone_size: many
d_call: .
cdr3_length: 12
cdr3_aa: CAWSVLGDTQYF
cdr3_nt: TGTGCCTGGAGTGTACTAGGGGATACGCAGTATTTT

v_call: TRBV7-3
j_call: TRBJ2-1
clone_size: many
d_call: .
cdr3_length: 17
cdr3_aa: CASSFSGRDTLANEQFF
cdr3_nt: TGTGCCAGCAGCTTTAGTGGGAGGGACACGCTCGCTAATGAGCAGTTCTTC

v_call: TRBV5-1
j_call: TRBJ1-5
clone_size: .
d_call: TRBD1
cdr3_length: 17
cdr3_aa: CASSLGPTGYSNQPQHF
cdr3_nt: TGCGCCAGCAGCTTGGGACCGACAGGGTATAGCAATCAGCCCCAGCATTTT

v_call: TRBV12-3/TRBV12-4
j_call: TRBJ2-1
clone_size: many
d_call: TRBD2
cdr3_length: 16
cdr3_aa: CASSHELAGGHNEQFF
cdr3_nt: TGTGCCAGCAGCCACGAACTAGCGGGAGGACACAATGAGCAGTTCTTC

v_call: TRBV19
j_call: TRBJ1-1
clone_size: .
d_call: .
cdr3_length: 13
cdr3_aa: CASSIRRETEAFF
cdr3_nt: TGTGCCAGTAGTATCCGCAGGGAGACTGAAGCTTTCTTT

v_call: TRBV24-1
j_call: TRBJ2-3
clone_size: .
d_call: TRBD1
cdr3_length: 14
cdr3_aa: CATSETGGTDTQYF
cdr3_nt: TGTGCCACCAGTGAGACAGGGGGCACAGATACGCAGTATTTT

v_call: TRBV30
j_call: TRBJ1-1
clone_size: many
d_call: .
cdr3_length: 12
cdr3_aa: CAWSPANTEAFF
cdr3_nt: TGTGCCTGGAGTCCCGCGAACACTGAAGCTTTCTTT

v_call: TRBV28
j_call: TRBJ2-7
clone_size: .
d_call: TRBD1
cdr3_length: 16
cdr3_aa: CASSPATGTGYYEQYF
cdr3_nt: TGTGCCAGCAGTCCCGCAACCGGGACAGGGTACTACGAGCAGTACTTC

v_call: TRBV30
j_call: TRBJ2-7
clone_size: many
d_call: .
cdr3_length: 15
cdr3_aa: CAWSKPLGTTYEQYF
cdr3_nt: TGTGCCTGGAGCAAACCACTCGGCACTACCTACGAGCAGTACTTC

v_call: TRBV28
j_call: TRBJ2-1
clone_size: many
d_call: .
cdr3_length: 13
cdr3_aa: CASSFPRQRLQFF
cdr3_nt: TGTGCCAGCAGTTTCCCTCGACAGCGCCTACAGTTCTTC

v_call: TRBV28
j_call: TRBJ2-1
clone_size: many
d_call: TRBD2
cdr3_length: 14
cdr3_aa: CASSLAGVMNEQFF
cdr3_nt: TGTGCCAGCAGCCTAGCGGGAGTGATGAATGAGCAGTTCTTC

v_call: TRBV5-6
j_call: TRBJ2-4
clone_size: .
d_call: TRBD1
cdr3_length: 16
cdr3_aa: CASSLGSTGVKNIQYF
cdr3_nt: TGTGCCAGCAGCTTAGGGTCGACAGGGGTTAAAAACATTCAGTACTTC

v_call: TRBV12-3/TRBV12-4
j_call: TRBJ2-2
clone_size: few
d_call: .
cdr3_length: 13
cdr3_aa: CASNVEAAGELFF
cdr3_nt: TGTGCCAGCAACGTAGAAGCGGCCGGGGAGCTGTTTTTT

v_call: TRBV29-1
j_call: TRBJ2-3
clone_size: many
d_call: .
cdr3_length: 14
cdr3_aa: CSVAPGLQTDTQYF
cdr3_nt: TGCAGCGTTGCCCCGGGACTCCAGACAGATACGCAGTATTTT

v_call: TRBV7-2
j_call: TRBJ1-4
clone_size: .
d_call: .
cdr3_length: 14
cdr3_aa: CASSIRNTNEKLFF
cdr3_nt: TGTGCCAGCAGCATCCGGAACACTAATGAAAAACTGTTTTTT

v_call: TRBV2
j_call: TRBJ2-5
clone_size: .
d_call: .
cdr3_length: 14
cdr3_aa: CASSDDSTRETQYF
cdr3_nt: TGTGCCAGCAGTGACGATTCAACTCGAGAGACCCAGTACTTC

v_call: TRBV5-1
j_call: TRBJ2-7
clone_size: many
d_call: .
cdr3_length: 13
cdr3_aa: CASSLTASHEQYF
cdr3_nt: TGCGCCAGCAGCCTCACGGCGTCCCACGAGCAGTACTTC

v_call: TRBV20-1
j_call: TRBJ2-3
clone_size: many
d_call: .
cdr3_length: 12
cdr3_aa: CSARKGQDTQYF
cdr3_nt: TGCAGTGCTAGGAAAGGGCAAGATACGCAGTATTTT